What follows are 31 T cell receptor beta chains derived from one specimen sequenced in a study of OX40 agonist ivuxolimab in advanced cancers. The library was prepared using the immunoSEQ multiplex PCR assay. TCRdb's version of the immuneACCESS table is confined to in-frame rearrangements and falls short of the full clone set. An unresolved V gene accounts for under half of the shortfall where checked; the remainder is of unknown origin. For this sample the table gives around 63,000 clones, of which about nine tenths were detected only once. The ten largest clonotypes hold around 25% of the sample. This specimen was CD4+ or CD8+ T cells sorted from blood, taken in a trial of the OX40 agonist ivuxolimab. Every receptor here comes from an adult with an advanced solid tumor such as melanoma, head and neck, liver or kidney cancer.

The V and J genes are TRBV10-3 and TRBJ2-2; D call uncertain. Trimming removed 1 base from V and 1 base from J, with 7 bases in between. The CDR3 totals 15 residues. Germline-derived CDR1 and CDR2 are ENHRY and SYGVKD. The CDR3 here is CAISELVGNTGELFF. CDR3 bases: TGTGCCATCAGTGAGTTGGTGGGGAACACCGGGGAGCTGTTTTTT.

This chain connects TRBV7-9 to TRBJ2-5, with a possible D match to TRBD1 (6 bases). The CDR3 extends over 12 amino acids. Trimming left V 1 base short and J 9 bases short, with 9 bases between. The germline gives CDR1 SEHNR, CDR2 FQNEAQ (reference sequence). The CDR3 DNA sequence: TGTGCCAGCAGCTTAGGGGGGACATCCCAGTACTTC. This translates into CASSLGGTSQYF.

The CDR3 is CASSLALLAGGGRDYEQYF. The CDR3 DNA reads as TGTGCCAGCAGCTTAGCGCTTTTAGCGGGAGGGGGCAGGGACTACGAGCAGTACTTC. The rearrangement links TRBV7-9 to TRBJ2-7; 11 bases are shared with TRBD2. Germline V gives CDR1 SEHNR, CDR2 FQNEAQ (reference sequence). This CDR3 is 19 amino acids long. The V gene end was trimmed by 0 bases and the J gene end by 3 bases; junction bases not matched to a gene: 13.

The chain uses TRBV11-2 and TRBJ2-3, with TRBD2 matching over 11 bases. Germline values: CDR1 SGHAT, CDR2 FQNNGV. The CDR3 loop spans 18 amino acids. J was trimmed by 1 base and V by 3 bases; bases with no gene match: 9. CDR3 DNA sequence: TGTGCCAGCAGCTTTTACCCGGGACTAGCGGCAGGCACAGATACGCAGTATTTT. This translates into CASSFYPGLAAGTDTQYF.

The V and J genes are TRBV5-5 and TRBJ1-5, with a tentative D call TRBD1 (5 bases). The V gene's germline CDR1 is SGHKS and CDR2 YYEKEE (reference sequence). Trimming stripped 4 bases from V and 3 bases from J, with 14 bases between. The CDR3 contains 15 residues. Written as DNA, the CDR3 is TGTGCCAGCAGCCACCGGGACGGGAACAATCAGCCCCAGCATTTT. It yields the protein CASSHRDGNNQPQHF.

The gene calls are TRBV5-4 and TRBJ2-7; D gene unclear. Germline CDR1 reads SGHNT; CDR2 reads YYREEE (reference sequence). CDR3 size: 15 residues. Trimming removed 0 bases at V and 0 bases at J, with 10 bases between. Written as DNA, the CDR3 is TGTGCCAGCAGCTTGGTTGCGACTGGCTCCTACGAGCAGTACTTC. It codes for CASSLVATGSYEQYF.

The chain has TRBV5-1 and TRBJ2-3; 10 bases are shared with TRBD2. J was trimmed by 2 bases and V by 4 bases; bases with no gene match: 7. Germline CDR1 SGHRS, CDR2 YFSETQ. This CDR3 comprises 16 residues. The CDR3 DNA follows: TGCGCCAGCAGCGGACGTAGCGGGGGGCACACAGATACGCAGTATTTT. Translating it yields CASSGRSGGHTDTQYF. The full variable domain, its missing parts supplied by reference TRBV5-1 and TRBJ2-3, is KAGVTQTPRYLIKTRGQQVTLSCSPISGHRSVSWYQQTPGQGLQFLFEYFSETQRNKGNFPGRFSGRQFSNSRSEMNVSTLELGDSALYLCASSGRSGGHTDTQYFGPGTRLTVL.

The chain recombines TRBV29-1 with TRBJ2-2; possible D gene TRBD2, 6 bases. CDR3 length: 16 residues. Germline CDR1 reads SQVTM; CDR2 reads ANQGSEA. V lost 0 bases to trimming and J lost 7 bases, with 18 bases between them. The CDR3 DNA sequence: TGCAGCGTTGAAGATAAAACTAGGAGGGCCGGCGGGGAGCTGTTTTTT. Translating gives CSVEDKTRRAGGELFF.

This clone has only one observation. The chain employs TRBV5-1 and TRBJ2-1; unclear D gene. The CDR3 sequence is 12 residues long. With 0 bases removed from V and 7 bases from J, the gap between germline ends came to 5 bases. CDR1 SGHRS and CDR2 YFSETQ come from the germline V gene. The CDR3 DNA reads TGCGCCAGCAGCTTGGATAGTAATGAGCAGTTCTTC. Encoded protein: CASSLDSNEQFF.

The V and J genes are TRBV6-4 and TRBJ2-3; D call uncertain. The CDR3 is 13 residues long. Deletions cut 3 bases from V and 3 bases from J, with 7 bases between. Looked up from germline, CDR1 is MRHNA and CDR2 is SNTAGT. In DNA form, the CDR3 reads TGTGCCAGCAGTGAAGCAGGAACAGATACGCAGTATTTT. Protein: CASSEAGTDTQYF.

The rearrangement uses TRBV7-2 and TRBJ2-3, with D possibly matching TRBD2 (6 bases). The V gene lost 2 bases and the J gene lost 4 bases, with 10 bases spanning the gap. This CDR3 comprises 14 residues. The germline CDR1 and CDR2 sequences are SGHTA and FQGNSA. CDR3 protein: CASSLPGAADTQYF. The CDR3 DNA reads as TGTGCCAGCAGCTTACCGGGAGCGGCAGATACGCAGTATTTT.

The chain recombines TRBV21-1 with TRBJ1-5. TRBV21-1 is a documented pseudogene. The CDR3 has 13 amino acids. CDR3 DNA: TGTGCCAGCAGCGTCGGGAGCAATCAGCCCCAGCATTTT. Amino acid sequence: CASSVGSNQPQHF.

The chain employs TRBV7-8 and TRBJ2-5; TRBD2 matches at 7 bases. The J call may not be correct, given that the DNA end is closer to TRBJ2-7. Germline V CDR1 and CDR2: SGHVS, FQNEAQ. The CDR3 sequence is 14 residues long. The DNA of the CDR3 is TGTGCCAGCAGCTTAGGGCGGGAGCACGACGAGCAGTACTTC. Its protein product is CASSLGREHDEQYF.

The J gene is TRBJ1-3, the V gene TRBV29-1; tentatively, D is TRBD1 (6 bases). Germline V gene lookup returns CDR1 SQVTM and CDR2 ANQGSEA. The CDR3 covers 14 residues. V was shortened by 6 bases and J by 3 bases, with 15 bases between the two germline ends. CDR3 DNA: TGCAGCGTGTTAAAAGGGGGTGATGGAAACACCATATATTTT. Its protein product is CSVLKGGDGNTIYF.

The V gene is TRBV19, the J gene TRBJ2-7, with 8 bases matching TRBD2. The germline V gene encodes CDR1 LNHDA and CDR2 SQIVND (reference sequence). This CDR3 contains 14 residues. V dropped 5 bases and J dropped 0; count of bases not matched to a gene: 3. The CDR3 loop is CASSFSGDSYEQYF. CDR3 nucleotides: TGTGCCAGTAGTTTTAGCGGGGACTCCTACGAGCAGTACTTC. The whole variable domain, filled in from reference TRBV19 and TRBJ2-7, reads DGGITQSPKYLFRKEGQNVTLSCEQNLNHDAMYWYRQDPGQGLRLIYYSQIVNDFQKGDIAEGYSVSREKKESFPLTVTSAQKNPTAFYLCASSFSGDSYEQYFGPGTRLTVT.

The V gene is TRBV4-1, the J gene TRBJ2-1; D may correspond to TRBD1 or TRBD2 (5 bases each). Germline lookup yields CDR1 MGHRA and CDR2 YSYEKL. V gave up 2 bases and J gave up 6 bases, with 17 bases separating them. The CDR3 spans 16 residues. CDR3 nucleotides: TGCGCCAGCAGCCAACAGGGAGAGTGGGCAACCAATGAGCAGTTCTTC. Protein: CASSQQGEWATNEQFF.

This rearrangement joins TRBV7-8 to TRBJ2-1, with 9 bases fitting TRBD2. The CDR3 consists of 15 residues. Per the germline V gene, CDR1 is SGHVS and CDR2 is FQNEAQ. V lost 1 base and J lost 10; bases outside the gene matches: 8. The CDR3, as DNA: TGTGCCAGCAGCTTAGTTGGGACTAGCTCTGGGGAGCAGTTCTTC. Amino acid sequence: CASSLVGTSSGEQFF.

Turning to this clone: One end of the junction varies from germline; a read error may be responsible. The CDR3 coding sequence is TGCAGCGTTGAAGATTGGGACAGGGTATTCGATGAGCAGCTCTTC. This codes for CSVEDWDRVFDEQLF. This chain links TRBV29-1 with TRBJ2-1, with 9 bases lining up with TRBD1. The CDR3 runs to 15 residues. CDR1 and CDR2 from the germline V gene are SQVTM and ANQGSEA.

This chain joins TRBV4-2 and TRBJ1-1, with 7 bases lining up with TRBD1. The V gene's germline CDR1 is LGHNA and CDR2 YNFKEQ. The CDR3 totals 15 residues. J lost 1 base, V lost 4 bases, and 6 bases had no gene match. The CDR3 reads CASSPWGQPNTEAFF. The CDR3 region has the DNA TGTGCCAGCAGCCCATGGGGACAGCCGAACACTGAAGCTTTCTTT.

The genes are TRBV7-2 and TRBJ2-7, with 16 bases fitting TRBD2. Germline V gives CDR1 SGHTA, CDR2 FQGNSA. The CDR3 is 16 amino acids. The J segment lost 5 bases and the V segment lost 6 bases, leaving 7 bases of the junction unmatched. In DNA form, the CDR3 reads TGTGCCAGCAGGACGGGACTAGCGGGAGGGCCCCACGAGCAGTACTTC. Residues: CASRTGLAGGPHEQYF.

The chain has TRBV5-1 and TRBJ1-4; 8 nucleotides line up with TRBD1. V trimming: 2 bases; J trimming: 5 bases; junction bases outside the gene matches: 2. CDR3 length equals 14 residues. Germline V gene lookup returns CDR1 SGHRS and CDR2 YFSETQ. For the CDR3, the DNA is TGCGCCAGCAGCTTTGACAGGGGCAATGAAAAACTGTTTTTT. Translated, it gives CASSFDRGNEKLFF.

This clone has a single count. The CDR3 here is CASSRSPSTSMFQETQYF. The CDR3 DNA sequence: TGTGCCAGCAGCCGATCCCCTTCGACCTCGATGTTCCAAGAGACCCAGTACTTC. The V gene is TRBV7-9, the J gene TRBJ2-5; D gene uncertain. Trimming took 5 bases from V and 1 from J, leaving 23 bases between them. From germline, CDR1 is SEHNR and CDR2 FQNEAQ (reference sequence). The CDR3 spans 18 residues.

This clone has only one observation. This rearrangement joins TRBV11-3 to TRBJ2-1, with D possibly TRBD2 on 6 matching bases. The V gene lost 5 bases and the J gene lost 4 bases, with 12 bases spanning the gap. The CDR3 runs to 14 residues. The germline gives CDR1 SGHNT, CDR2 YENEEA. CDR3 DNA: TGTGCCAGCAGCGTCGCCGGGGGTTACAATGAGCAGTTCTTC. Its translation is CASSVAGGYNEQFF.

CDR3 protein: CASSLTRQGNTQYF. As DNA, the CDR3 is TGTGCCAGCAGCCTCACTCGACAGGGGAATACGCAGTATTTT. The chain has TRBV7-9 and TRBJ2-3; 8 bases are a match to TRBD1. CDR1 SEHNR and CDR2 FQNEAQ come from the germline V gene (reference sequence). Losses at the gene ends were 5 bases for V and 7 bases for J; bases not matched to a gene: 8. The CDR3 is made up of 14 amino acids.

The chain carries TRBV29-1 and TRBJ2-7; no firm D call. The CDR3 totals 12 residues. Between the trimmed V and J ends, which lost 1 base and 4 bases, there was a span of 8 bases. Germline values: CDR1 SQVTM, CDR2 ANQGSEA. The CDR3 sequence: CSVEVGGYEQYF. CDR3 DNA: TGCAGCGTTGAAGTTGGTGGGTACGAGCAGTACTTC.

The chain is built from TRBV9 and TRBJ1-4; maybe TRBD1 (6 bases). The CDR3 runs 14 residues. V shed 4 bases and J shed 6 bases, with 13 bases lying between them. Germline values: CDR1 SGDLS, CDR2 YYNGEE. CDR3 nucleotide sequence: TGTGCCAGCAGCAAACAGGGTCTAGATGAAAAACTGTTTTTT. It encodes CASSKQGLDEKLFF. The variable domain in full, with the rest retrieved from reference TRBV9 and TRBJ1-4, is DSGVTQTPKHLITATGQRVTLRCSPRSGDLSVYWYQQSLDQGLQFLIQYYNGEERAKGNILERFSAQQFPDLHSELNLSSLELGDSALYFCASSKQGLDEKLFFGSGTQLSVL.

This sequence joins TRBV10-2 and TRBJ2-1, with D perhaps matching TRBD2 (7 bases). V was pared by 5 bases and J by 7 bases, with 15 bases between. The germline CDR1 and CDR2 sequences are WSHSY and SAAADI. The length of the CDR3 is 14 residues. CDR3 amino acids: CASSPGGAGNEQFF. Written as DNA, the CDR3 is TGCGCCAGCAGTCCTGGGGGGGCGGGAAATGAGCAGTTCTTC.

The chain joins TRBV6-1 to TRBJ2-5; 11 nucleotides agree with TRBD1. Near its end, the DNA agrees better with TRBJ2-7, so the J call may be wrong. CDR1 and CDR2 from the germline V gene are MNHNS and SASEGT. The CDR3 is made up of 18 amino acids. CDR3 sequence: CASSEILRTGGQTYEQYF. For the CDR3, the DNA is TGTGCCAGCAGTGAAATCTTAAGGACAGGGGGCCAGACCTACGAGCAGTACTTC.

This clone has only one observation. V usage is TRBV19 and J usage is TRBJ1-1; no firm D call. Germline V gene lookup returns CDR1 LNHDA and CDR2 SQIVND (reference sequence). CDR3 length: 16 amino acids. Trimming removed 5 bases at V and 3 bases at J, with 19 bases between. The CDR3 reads CASSPMITGLYTEAFF. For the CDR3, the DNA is TGTGCCAGTAGTCCAATGATTACGGGCCTCTACACTGAAGCTTTCTTT.

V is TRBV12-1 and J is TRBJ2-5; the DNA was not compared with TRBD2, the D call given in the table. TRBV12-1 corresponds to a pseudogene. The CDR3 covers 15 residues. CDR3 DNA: TGTGCCAGCAGCTTTTTTCGGGAACCCCAAGAGACCCAGTACTTC. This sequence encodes CASSFFREPQETQYF.

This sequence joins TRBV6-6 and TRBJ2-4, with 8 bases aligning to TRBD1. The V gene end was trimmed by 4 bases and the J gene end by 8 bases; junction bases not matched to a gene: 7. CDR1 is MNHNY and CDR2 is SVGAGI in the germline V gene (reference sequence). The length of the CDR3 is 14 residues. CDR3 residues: CASSSGQGKDIQYF. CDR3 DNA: TGTGCCAGCAGTTCAGGACAGGGCAAGGACATTCAGTACTTC.